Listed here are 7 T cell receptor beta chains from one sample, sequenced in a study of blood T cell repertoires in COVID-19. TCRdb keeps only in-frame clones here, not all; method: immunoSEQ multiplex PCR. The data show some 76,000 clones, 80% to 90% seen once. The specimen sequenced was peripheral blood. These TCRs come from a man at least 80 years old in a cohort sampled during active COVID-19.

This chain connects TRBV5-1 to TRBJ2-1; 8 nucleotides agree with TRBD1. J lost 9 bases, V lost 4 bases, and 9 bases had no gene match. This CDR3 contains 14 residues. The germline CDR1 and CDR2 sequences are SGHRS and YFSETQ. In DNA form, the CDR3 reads TGCGCCAGCAGCCAACAGACAGGGGAGAGTGAGCAGTTCTTC. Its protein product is CASSQQTGESEQFF.

CDR3 sequence reads: CASDLGRGQVETQYF. The CDR3 nucleotides read TGTGCCAGCGACCTTGGCAGGGGGCAAGTAGAGACCCAGTACTTC. The V gene is TRBV7-9, the J gene TRBJ2-5, with 8 bases matching TRBD1. V lost 8 bases, J lost 4 bases, and 12 bases stayed unmatched. The CDR3 length is 15 residues. Germline-derived CDR1 and CDR2 are SEHNR and FQNEAQ (reference sequence). The complete variable domain, with remaining parts taken from reference TRBV7-9 and TRBJ2-5, reads DTGVSQNPRHKITKRGQNVTFRCDPISEHNRLYWYRQTLGQGPEFLTYFQNEAQLEKSRLLSDRFSAERPKGSFSTLEIQRTEQGDSAMYLCASDLGRGQVETQYFGPGTRLLVL.

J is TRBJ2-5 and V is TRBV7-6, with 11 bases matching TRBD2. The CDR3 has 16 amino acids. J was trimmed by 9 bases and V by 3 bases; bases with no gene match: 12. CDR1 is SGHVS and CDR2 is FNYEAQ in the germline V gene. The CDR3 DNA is TGTGCCAGCAGCTTTGTGCCTAGCGGGGGGCTCGGGGCCCAGTACTTC. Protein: CASSFVPSGGLGAQYF.

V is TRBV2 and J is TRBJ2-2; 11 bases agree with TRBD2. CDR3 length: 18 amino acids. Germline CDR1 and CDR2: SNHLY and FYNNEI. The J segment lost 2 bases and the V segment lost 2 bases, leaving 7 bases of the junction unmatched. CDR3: CASSEKLAGVINTGELFF. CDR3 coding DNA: TGTGCCAGCAGTGAAAAACTAGCGGGGGTTATAAACACCGGGGAGCTGTTTTTT.

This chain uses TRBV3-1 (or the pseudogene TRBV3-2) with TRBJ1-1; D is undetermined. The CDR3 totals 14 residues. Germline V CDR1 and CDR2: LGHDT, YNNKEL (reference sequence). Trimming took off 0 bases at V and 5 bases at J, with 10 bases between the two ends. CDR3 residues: CASSQDYGKTEAFF. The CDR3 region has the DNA TGTGCCAGCAGCCAAGATTACGGGAAAACTGAAGCTTTCTTT.

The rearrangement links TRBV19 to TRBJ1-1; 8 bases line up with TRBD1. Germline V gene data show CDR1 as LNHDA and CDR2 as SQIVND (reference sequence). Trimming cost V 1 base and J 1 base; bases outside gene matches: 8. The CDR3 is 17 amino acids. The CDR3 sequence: CASSIGPQGARNTEAFF. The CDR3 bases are TGTGCCAGTAGTATAGGCCCGCAGGGGGCCCGGAACACTGAAGCTTTCTTT.

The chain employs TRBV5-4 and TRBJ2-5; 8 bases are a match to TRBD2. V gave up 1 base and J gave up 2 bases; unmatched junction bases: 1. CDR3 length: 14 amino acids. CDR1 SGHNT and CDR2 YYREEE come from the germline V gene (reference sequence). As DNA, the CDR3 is TGTGCCAGCAGCTTGACTAGCGGACAAGAGACCCAGTACTTC. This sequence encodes CASSLTSGQETQYF. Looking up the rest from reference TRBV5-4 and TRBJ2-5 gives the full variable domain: ETGVTQSPTHLIKTRGQQVTLRCSSQSGHNTVSWYQQALGQGPQFIFQYYREEENGRGNFPPRFSGLQFPNYSSELNVNALELDDSALYLCASSLTSGQETQYFGPGTRLLVL.